A single sample is the source of the 19 T cell receptor beta chains below, sequenced in a study of CXCR3-negative and CXCR3-positive naive CD8 T cells. The method, 5' RACE with UMI labels, was used to prepare the TRB cDNA libraries. From its re-call of the 5' RACE reads, TCRdb lists each CDR3 protein once, without DNA. The sample includes roughly 89,000 distinct CDR3 sequences. Material for sequencing was naive CXCR3- CD8+ T cells from blood. Documented subset: CD45RO-CCR7+CD27+CD95- naive CD8+ T cells lacking CXCR3 (TNR3-). The receptors come from a human donor in good health. Some clones in this sample may be carry-over from other donors' samples.

This chain connects TRBV19 to TRBJ1-1; TCRdb's D gene call, TRBD1, goes unchecked for lack of DNA. The CDR3 covers 14 residues. Germline CDR1 LNHDA, CDR2 SQIVND (reference sequence). This CDR3 reads CASSPPGLNTEAFF.

V is TRBV29-1 and J is TRBJ2-1; lacking DNA, the TRBD2 call made by TCRdb goes unchecked. Germline CDR1 reads SQVTM; CDR2 reads ANQGSEA. The CDR3 spans 13 residues. This CDR3 is CSVDRPGGNEQFF.

J is TRBJ2-1 and V is TRBV12-3 or TRBV12-4. There are 15 residues in the CDR3. CDR3 region: CASSFLSSSYNEQFF.

This rearrangement joins TRBV6-5 to TRBJ2-1; lacking DNA, the TRBD1 call made by TCRdb goes unchecked. Germline CDR1 MNHEY, CDR2 SVGAGI. The CDR3 is 14 residues long. The CDR3 spells CASSYFSRGNEQFF.

The chain joins TRBV29-1 to TRBJ2-1; there is no DNA to check the TCRdb D call of TRBD1. From germline, CDR1 is SQVTM and CDR2 ANQGSEA. The CDR3 extends over 14 amino acids. The CDR3 reads CSVNGQGAFNEQFF.

This chain uses TRBV5-1 with TRBJ2-1; the TCRdb call, TRBD1, lacks DNA for checking. The CDR3 loop spans 16 amino acids. The germline CDR1 and CDR2 sequences are SGHRS and YFSETQ. The CDR3 here is CASRSQGGGQHNEQFF.

The chain couples TRBV6-6 to TRBJ2-2; absent DNA, TCRdb's TRBD1 call cannot be checked. Germline values: CDR1 MNHNY, CDR2 SVGAGI (reference sequence). CDR3 size: 16 residues. This chain's CDR3 is CASSYSRRGSTGELFF.

The chain has TRBV12-3 or TRBV12-4 and TRBJ2-4; as DNA is missing, the TRBD1 call by TCRdb cannot be tested. The CDR3 is 13 residues long. CDR3 amino acids: CANSTGGENIQYF.

This chain links TRBV6-1 with TRBJ2-3; TCRdb lists TRBD1, though no DNA is available to test this call. This CDR3 is built from 15 residues. The germline V gene has CDR1 MNHNS and CDR2 SASEGT. CDR3 protein: CASSEGRGGADTQYF.

This chain links TRBV29-1 with TRBJ2-1; TCRdb names TRBD2, which stays unverified in the absence of DNA. CDR1 SQVTM and CDR2 ANQGSEA come from the germline V gene. This CDR3 region has 17 residues. Here the CDR3 reads CSVTRLAGGPTDNEQFF.

The chain combines TRBV6-5 with TRBJ2-1; checking the TCRdb D call of TRBD1 is not possible without DNA. Germline V gene data show CDR1 as MNHEY and CDR2 as SVGAGI. The CDR3 consists of 15 residues. The CDR3 protein is CASSWTGSQGNEQFF.

The chain couples TRBV20-1 to TRBJ2-3; the D gene TCRdb calls, TRBD2, cannot be checked with no DNA. This CDR3 spans 15 amino acids. Germline V gene lookup returns CDR1 DFQATT and CDR2 SNEGSKA (reference sequence). CDR3 residues: CSAREGPHRTDTQYF.

This chain joins TRBV29-1 and TRBJ2-6; with no DNA, the TCRdb D assignment of TRBD1 cannot be verified. Looked up from germline, CDR1 is SQVTM and CDR2 is ANQGSEA. The CDR3 totals 17 residues. The CDR3 sequence: CSVDWDGIPPGANVLTF.

The gene calls are TRBV20-1 and TRBJ2-3; with no DNA, the TCRdb D assignment of TRBD1 cannot be verified. The CDR3 is made up of 15 amino acids. CDR1 DFQATT and CDR2 SNEGSKA come from the germline V gene (reference sequence). The CDR3 loop reads CSARGTGSGTDTQYF.

This sequence joins TRBV14 and TRBJ1-6; TCRdb's assignment of TRBD1 cannot be checked, as there is no DNA. Germline values: CDR1 SGHDN, CDR2 FVKESK. The CDR3 length is 14 residues. CDR3 loop: CASSHGQGFSPLHF. The complete variable domain, with remaining parts taken from reference TRBV14 and TRBJ1-6, reads EAGVTQFPSHSVIEKGQTVTLRCDPISGHDNLYWYRRVMGKEIKFLLHFVKESKQDESGMPNNRFLAERTGGTYSTLKVQPAELEDSGVYFCASSHGQGFSPLHFGNGTRLTVT.

The chain joins TRBV6-6 to TRBJ2-3; the TCRdb call, TRBD2, lacks DNA for checking. CDR1 and CDR2 from the germline V gene are MNHNY and SVGAGI (reference sequence). The CDR3 is 14 residues long. CDR3 amino acids: CASSSGRVSDTQYF.

The V and J genes are TRBV4-1 and TRBJ2-1; TCRdb designates TRBD2, a call that cannot be tested without DNA. The V gene's germline CDR1 is MGHRA and CDR2 YSYEKL. CDR3 size: 14 residues. CDR3 in amino acids: CASSLLAGDNEQFF.

The chain couples TRBV6-6 to TRBJ2-1; TCRdb returns TRBD1, unconfirmable since there is no DNA. The CDR3 sequence is 14 residues long. Per the germline V gene, CDR1 is MNHNY and CDR2 is SVGAGI (reference sequence). CDR3 loop: CASSPRGVGDEQFF.

The V and J genes are TRBV29-1 and TRBJ1-1. The germline V gene encodes CDR1 SQVTM and CDR2 ANQGSEA. This CDR3 comprises 12 residues. CDR3 sequence: CSLGSPNTEAFF.